The 27 T cell receptor beta chains in this list originate from one sample, sequenced in a study of T cell clonality in common variable immunodeficiency. The table came from immunoSEQ multiplex PCR; TCRdb's copy has only in-frame clones and leaves some out. The sample shows around 55,000 clones, none of them appearing just once. The sample consisted of peripheral blood mononuclear cells. Receptors were obtained from a person aged 18 to 75 in good health.

The table lists this clone with many counts. The read ends 3 residues shy of where the CDR3 ends; the end is completed using the germline J gene. Other DNA sequences in the sample encode the same CDR3. The chain links TRBV5-1 to TRBJ2-2; 8 nucleotides agree with TRBD2. The ends lost 2 bases at V and 2 bases at J; junction bases unmatched: 5. Per germline, CDR1 SGHRS and CDR2 YFSETQ. This CDR3 is built from 16 residues. The CDR3 DNA, read in part, is TGCGCCAGCAGCTTCGAGACTAGCGTCAACACCGGGGAG. Amino acids: CASSFETSVNTGE. The complete CDR3 sequence is CASSFETSVNTGELFF.

This clone was seen at least ten times. The read falls 3 residues short of the CDR3 end, and the missing part is taken from the germline J gene. This rearrangement joins TRBV5-1 to TRBJ1-2; TRBD1 agrees at 7 bases. Per germline, CDR1 SGHRS and CDR2 YFSETQ. This CDR3 has 15 amino acids. The part of the CDR3 DNA that was read is TGCGCCAGCAGCTTGGCCTGGGCAGGGGGTAGAGGC. Amino acid sequence: CASSLAWAGGRG. The CDR3 in full is CASSLAWAGGRGYTF.

With respect to this clone: The read comes to an end 3 residues before the CDR3 does, leaving the germline J gene to fill in the end. The chain joins TRBV7-9 to TRBJ1-2; D is unresolved. Germline CDR1 and CDR2: SEHNR and FQNEAQ (reference sequence). The CDR3 has 12 amino acids. Partial CDR3 DNA: TGTGCCAGCAGCCCCGGTATCAATGAC. The encoded protein is CASSPGIND. The CDR3 as a whole reads CASSPGINDYTF.

The sample holds many counts of this clone. Here the CDR3 reads CASSSPRSRYRGSLVYVTEAFF. The CDR3 bases that were read are TGTGCCAGCAGCTCCCCACGGTCGAGATACAGGGGAAGTTTGGTCTATGTCACTGAA. The chain employs TRBV7-1 and TRBJ1-1; TRBD1 matches at 7 bases. The read terminates 3 residues before the CDR3 end, so the remaining end is supplied by the germline J gene. TRBV7-1 belongs to the ORF category, with a function that is uncertain. The CDR3 contains 22 residues. V lost 3 bases to trimming and J lost 4 bases; unmatched junction nucleotides: 29.

This clone was seen more than once but under ten times. Given a much more abundant clone one base away, this may be a read error. The read ends 3 residues before the CDR3 terminus; that terminus is restored from the germline J gene. This chain connects TRBV5-1 to TRBJ2-5; 7 nucleotides agree with TRBD2. Germline V gene lookup returns CDR1 SGHRS and CDR2 YFSETQ. J lost 4 bases, V lost 4 bases, and 10 bases had no gene match. The CDR3 sequence is 15 residues long. Here the CDR3 reads CASSPSAGVGETQYF. CDR3 DNA (partial): TGCGCCAGCAGCCCTTCCGCGGGAGTAGGAGAGACC.

This clone was picked up many times. CDR3 DNA, as far as it was read: TGTGCCAGCAGCTTAGTAGGGACTAACACAGATACG. It yields the protein CASSLVGTNTDT. The full CDR3 sequence reads CASSLVGTNTDTQYF. The V and J genes are TRBV7-2 and TRBJ2-3; TRBD2 matches 7 bases. The CDR3 end is not reached by the read, which stops 3 residues before it; the germline J gene fills it in. Germline CDR1 SGHTA, CDR2 FQGNSA. The junction had 3 bases not matched to a gene; V was cut back by 1 base and J by 2 bases. This CDR3 region has 15 residues. Drawing the rest from reference TRBV7-2 and TRBJ2-3, the complete variable domain is GAGVSQSPSNKVTEKGKDVELRCDPISGHTALYWYRQSLGQGLEFLIYFQGNSAPDKSGLPSDRFSAERTGGSVSTLTIQRTQQEDSAVYLCASSLVGTNTDTQYFGPGTRLTVL.

In its sample, this clone was seen many times. Compared with germline, one end of the junction differs, possibly owing to a read error. The CDR3 end lies 3 residues beyond the end of the read and is filled in from the germline J gene. The rearrangement joins TRBV2 to TRBJ1-2; no firm D call. This CDR3 spans 12 amino acids. The germline V gene encodes CDR1 SNHLY and CDR2 FYNNEI. CDR3 DNA, as far as it was read: TGTGCCGGCAGTCCAGCGCCCTATGGC. Amino acids: CAGSPAPYG. The whole CDR3 sequence reads CAGSPAPYGYTF.

This clone was counted at least ten times. The missing CDR3 end, 3 residues past where the read stops, is filled in from the germline J gene. The chain is built from TRBV29-1 and TRBJ2-6, with a tentative D call TRBD2 (5 bases). CDR3 length: 15 residues. Per the germline V gene, CDR1 is SQVTM and CDR2 is ANQGSEA. V lost 4 bases and J lost 0, with 10 bases in between. CDR3: CSVVPRGSGANVLTF. Incomplete CDR3 DNA: TGCAGCGTTGTGCCTCGGGGCTCTGGGGCCAACGTC.

This clone came up many times. The read finishes 3 residues shy of the CDR3 end, and the germline J gene is used to complete it. The chain is built from TRBV7-2 and TRBJ1-1; no clear D gene. Germline CDR1 SGHTA, CDR2 FQGNSA. CDR3 length: 12 residues. V lost 5 bases to trimming and J lost 7 bases, with 11 bases between them. The part of the CDR3 DNA that was read is TGTGCCAGCAGCGACGGAGGGTTTGAA. It specifies CASSDGGFE. Given in full, the CDR3 is CASSDGGFEAFF.

This clone was detected many times. The read falls 3 residues short of the CDR3 end, and the missing part is taken from the germline J gene. The gene calls are TRBV29-1 and TRBJ1-2; 10 bases align to TRBD1. Germline lookup yields CDR1 SQVTM and CDR2 ANQGSEA. The CDR3 length is 14 residues. The CDR3 reads CSVYRDRGTDTYTF. Incomplete CDR3 DNA: TGCAGCGTTTACCGGGACAGGGGAACAGATACC.

This clone was found many times. Read data end 3 residues before the CDR3 end; the end is taken from the germline J gene. This chain joins TRBV7-9 and TRBJ2-3, with a weak D call TRBD2 (5 bases). This CDR3 comprises 12 residues. Germline CDR1 and CDR2: SEHNR and FQNEAQ (reference sequence). The CDR3 DNA, read in part, is TGTGCCAGCAGCCTTAGCGCCAACACG. Protein sequence: CASSLSANT. The full CDR3 sequence reads CASSLSANTQYF.

This clone was seen many times. CDR3 DNA, as far as it was read: TGTGCCAGCAGCCCAGGAGGAGGGGCCAACGGC. This sequence encodes CASSPGGGANG. The entire CDR3 sequence reads CASSPGGGANGYTF. The chain carries TRBV11-1 and TRBJ1-2, with TRBD1 as a possible D gene (5 bases). With the read ending 3 residues before the CDR3 end, the germline J gene is used to fill in that end. The CDR3 covers 14 residues. From germline, CDR1 is SGHAT and CDR2 FQDESV (reference sequence).

A remark on this clone: The CDR3 end is not reached by the read, which stops 3 residues before it; the germline J gene fills it in. The rearrangement joins TRBV7-9 to TRBJ2-4; 8 bases line up with TRBD1. CDR1 SEHNR and CDR2 FQNEAQ come from the germline V gene (reference sequence). This CDR3 is built from 13 residues. Incomplete CDR3 DNA: TGTGCCAGCAGCTTCTCAGGGGGCGGCGGT. It yields the protein CASSFSGGGG. The entire CDR3 reads CASSFSGGGGQYF.

This clone was counted at least ten times. The read terminates 3 residues ahead of where the CDR3 ends, so the germline J gene completes it. The chain combines TRBV29-1 with TRBJ1-3; no reliable D call. This CDR3 has 13 residues. V gave up 7 bases and J gave up 0 bases, with 10 bases separating them. Germline-derived CDR1 and CDR2 are SQVTM and ANQGSEA. CDR3 sequence reads: CSGRVGSGNTIYF. The CDR3 bases that were read are TGCAGCGGTCGGGTTGGCTCTGGAAACACC.

There are many counts of this clone. The read halts 3 residues ahead of the CDR3 end, with the missing end drawn from the germline J gene. V usage is TRBV19 and J usage is TRBJ1-1; the match to TRBD1 covers 8 bases. The germline V gene has CDR1 LNHDA and CDR2 SQIVND (reference sequence). There are 15 residues in the CDR3. Unmatched junction bases numbered 4, after V lost 3 bases and J lost 1 base. Incomplete CDR3 DNA: TGTGCCAGTAGTATTAGGACAGGGCAGAACACTGAA. This codes for CASSIRTGQNTE. The CDR3 in its entirety is CASSIRTGQNTEAFF.

This clone was picked up many times. The CDR3 extends 3 residues past the end of the read, so its final part is completed from the germline J gene. The chain recombines TRBV28 with TRBJ1-2; no reliable D call. The germline gives CDR1 MDHEN, CDR2 SYDVKM. This CDR3 is built from 11 residues. The CDR3 here is CASSSPRGYTF. The sequenced CDR3 bases are TGTGCCAGTTCGTCGCCGCGGGGC.

This clone was recorded at least ten times. The read falls 3 residues short of the CDR3 end, and the missing part is taken from the germline J gene. The V gene is TRBV20-1, the J gene TRBJ1-2; D may be TRBD1 (5 bases). Trimming left V 7 bases short and J 4 bases short, with 13 bases between. Germline V gene data show CDR1 as DFQATT and CDR2 as SNEGSKA (reference sequence). CDR3 length equals 12 residues. The DNA read from the CDR3 is TGCAGTGACTTGACAGTGAGCTATGGC. Protein product: CSDLTVSYG. The complete CDR3 protein is CSDLTVSYGYTF.

This clone was counted between two and nine times. The CDR3 end is not reached by the read, which stops 3 residues before it; the germline J gene fills it in. The V gene is TRBV19, the J gene TRBJ1-2, with 7 bases identical to TRBD1. The CDR3 spans 13 residues. Germline V gene lookup returns CDR1 LNHDA and CDR2 SQIVND (reference sequence). The DNA read from the CDR3 is TGTGCCAGTAGTATGGAGGGGGCAACGGGA. Amino acid sequence: CASSMEGATG. The whole CDR3 protein is CASSMEGATGYTF.

This clone was seen repeatedly, ten times or more. The read is 3 residues too short to cover the CDR3 end, so that end is filled in from the germline J gene. The chain combines TRBV20-1 with TRBJ2-1; weak D call: TRBD2 (7 bases). The CDR3 covers 16 residues. V lost 0 bases and J 6 bases, leaving 18 bases between the germline ends. Per the germline V gene, CDR1 is DFQATT and CDR2 is SNEGSKA (reference sequence). This CDR3 is CSARDYQGGGSNEQFF. The CDR3 bases that were read are TGCAGTGCTAGAGATTATCAAGGCGGGGGCTCCAATGAG.

Turning to this clone: The junction and the germline gene differ at one end; a read error may be behind it. Read data end 3 residues before the CDR3 end; the end is taken from the germline J gene. Distinct nucleotide sequences in the sample also encode this CDR3. The gene calls are TRBV7-6 and TRBJ1-3; possible D gene TRBD1, 5 bases. This CDR3 has 15 amino acids. Germline V gene sequence: CDR1 SGHVS, CDR2 FNYEAQ. CDR3 residues: CASSVTGVSGNTIYF. CDR3 DNA, as far as it was read: TGTGCCAGCAGCGTGACGGGGGTCAGTGGAAACACA.

With respect to this clone: The CDR3 goes on 3 residues after the read ends, and that part is filled in from the germline J gene. This chain connects TRBV6-4 to TRBJ2-1; TRBD2 aligns across 7 bases. V was pared by 10 bases and J by 9 bases, with 3 bases of the junction left unmatched. CDR3 length: 10 amino acids. CDR1 and CDR2 from the germline V gene are MRHNA and SNTAGT. CDR3 loop: CANGGSEQFF. Partial CDR3 DNA: TGTGCCAACGGGGGGAGTGAG.

This clone was picked up many times. A read error may explain this, as a much larger clone is one base away. Other DNA sequences in this specimen translate into the identical CDR3. The CDR3 sequence is CAWRAGLIPGNTIYF. CDR3 DNA (partial): TGTGCCTGGAGAGCGGGCCTGATCCCTGGAAACACA. The rearrangement links TRBV30 to TRBJ1-3; D unclear. The read terminates 3 residues before the CDR3 end, so the remaining end is supplied by the germline J gene. CDR3 length: 15 residues. Germline V gene sequence: CDR1 GTSNPN, CDR2 SVGIG (reference sequence).

Notes on this clone: The CDR3 end falls 3 residues outside the read, so it is completed with the germline J gene. The chain joins TRBV7-2 to TRBJ1-2; tentatively, D is TRBD1 (5 bases). This CDR3 region has 13 residues. The germline gives CDR1 SGHTA, CDR2 FQGNSA. This CDR3 is CASSLATRETYTF. Incomplete CDR3 DNA: TGTGCCAGCAGCTTAGCCACCAGGGAGACC.

This clone has at least ten counts. The DNA read from the CDR3 is TGCGCCAGCAGCTTGGAAGGCTCTTACTATGGC. Translating it yields CASSLEGSYYG. The entire CDR3 reads CASSLEGSYYGYTF. The chain joins TRBV5-1 to TRBJ1-2; D unclear. The read ends 3 residues early relative to the CDR3; the germline J gene fills the gap. The CDR3 consists of 14 residues. From germline, CDR1 is SGHRS and CDR2 YFSETQ. V was cut by 0 bases and J by 3 bases, with 9 bases left in between. The variable domain in full, with the rest retrieved from reference TRBV5-1 and TRBJ1-2, is KAGVTQTPRYLIKTRGQQVTLSCSPISGHRSVSWYQQTPGQGLQFLFEYFSETQRNKGNFPGRFSGRQFSNSRSEMNVSTLELGDSALYLCASSLEGSYYGYTFGSGTRLTVV.

In its sample, this clone was seen many times. The CDR3 end is not reached by the read, which stops 3 residues before it; the germline J gene fills it in. The chain joins TRBV6-2 or TRBV6-3 to TRBJ2-1; 8 bases line up with TRBD2. The CDR3 spans 15 residues. J lost 7 bases, V lost 6 bases, and 11 bases had no gene match. In germline, CDR1 is MNHEY, CDR2 SVGEGT. CDR3 protein: CASRSPGLGSNEQFF. Partial CDR3 DNA: TGTGCCAGCAGGTCACCGGGACTAGGCAGTAATGAG.

This clone was seen repeatedly, ten times or more. The DNA read from the CDR3 is TGCGCCAGCAGCTTTCAGGGGCGGGGGGGGCCCTGGAATGAG. Translation: CASSFQGRGGPWNE. The whole CDR3 protein is CASSFQGRGGPWNEQFF. The V gene is TRBV5-1, the J gene TRBJ2-1; TRBD2 matches at 9 bases. The read terminates 3 residues before the CDR3 end, so the remaining end is supplied by the germline J gene. This CDR3 region has 17 residues. Germline V gene data show CDR1 as SGHRS and CDR2 as YFSETQ. J lost 7 bases, V lost 2 bases, and 13 bases had no gene match.

This clone has a count of ten or more. The read falls 3 residues short of the CDR3 end, and the missing part is taken from the germline J gene. This chain joins TRBV20-1 and TRBJ1-6, with 7 bases fitting TRBD1. Germline trimming cut 5 bases from V and 7 bases from J; bases unmatched to any gene: 8. Germline V CDR1 and CDR2: DFQATT, SNEGSKA (reference sequence). CDR3 length: 14 residues. The CDR3 bases that were read are TGCAGTGCTCAATACGGGACAGCCAATTCACCC. Translating gives CSAQYGTANSP. The whole CDR3 sequence is CSAQYGTANSPLHF.